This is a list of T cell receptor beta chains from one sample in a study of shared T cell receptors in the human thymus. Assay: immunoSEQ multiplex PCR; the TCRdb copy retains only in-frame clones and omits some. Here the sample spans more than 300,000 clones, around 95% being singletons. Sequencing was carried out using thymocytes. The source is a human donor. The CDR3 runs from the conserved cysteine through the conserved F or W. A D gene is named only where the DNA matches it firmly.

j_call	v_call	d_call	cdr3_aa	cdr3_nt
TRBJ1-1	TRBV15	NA	CATLNLRSGDTEAFF	TGTGCCACCCTGAATCTTCGTTCTGGGGACACTGAAGCTTTCTTT
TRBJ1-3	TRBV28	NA	CASSLPTGRTIYF	TGTGCCAGCAGTTTACCCACGGGGCGGACCATATATTTT
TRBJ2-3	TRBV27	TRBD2	CASSPQASGRGDTQYF	TGTGCCAGCAGCCCCCAAGCTAGCGGGAGGGGAGATACGCAGTATTTT
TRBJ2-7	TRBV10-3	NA	CAIRRAPSEQYF	TGTGCCATACGCAGGGCCCCCAGCGAGCAGTACTTC
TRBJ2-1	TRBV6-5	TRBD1	CASSSLRDRVGYEQFF	TGTGCCAGCAGTTCCCTCCGGGACAGGGTGGGGTATGAGCAGTTCTTC
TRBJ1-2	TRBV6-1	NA	CASNGYTF	TGTGCCAGCAACGGCTACACCTTC
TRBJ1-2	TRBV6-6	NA	CASSYSGHADGYTF	TGTGCCAGCAGTTACTCAGGGCACGCGGATGGCTACACCTTC
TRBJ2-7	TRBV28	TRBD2	CASYPGGAYEQYF	TGTGCCAGCTACCCGGGGGGGGCCTACGAGCAGTACTTC
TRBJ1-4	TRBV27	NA	CASSSGRGRLANEKLFF	TGTGCCAGCAGTTCCGGCCGGGGGCGATTGGCTAATGAAAAACTGTTTTTT
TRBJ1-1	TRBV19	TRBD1	CASSPHRDSPRGAFF	TGTGCCAGTAGTCCACACCGGGACAGCCCCCGAGGGGCTTTCTTT
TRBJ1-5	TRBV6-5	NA	CASSHRGNQPQHF	TGTGCCAGCAGTCACCGGGGCAATCAGCCCCAGCATTTT
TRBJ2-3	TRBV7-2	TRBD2	CASSQRGLARTDTQYF	TGTGCCAGCAGCCAGAGGGGACTAGCGAGGACAGATACGCAGTATTTT
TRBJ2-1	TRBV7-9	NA	CASSLVSVDEQFF	TGTGCCAGCAGCTTAGTTTCTGTCGATGAGCAGTTCTTC
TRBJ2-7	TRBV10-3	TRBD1	CAISWDRATYEQYF	TGTGCCATCAGCTGGGACAGGGCAACCTACGAGCAGTACTTC
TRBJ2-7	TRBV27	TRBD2	CASSLRAGGRAPEQYF	TGTGCCAGCAGTTTAAGAGCTGGCGGGAGGGCCCCCGAGCAGTACTTC
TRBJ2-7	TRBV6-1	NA	CASRAGHGYEQYF	TGTGCCAGCAGGGCGGGACACGGTTACGAGCAGTACTTC
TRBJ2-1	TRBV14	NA	CASSQEGTPRGEQFF	TGTGCCAGCAGCCAAGAAGGGACTCCCAGGGGTGAGCAGTTCTTC
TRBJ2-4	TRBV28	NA	CASSLFAGSKNIQYF	TGTGCCAGCAGTTTATTCGCGGGGTCCAAAAACATTCAGTACTTC
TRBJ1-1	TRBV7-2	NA	CASSLAPEQNTEAFF	TGTGCCAGCAGCTTAGCGCCAGAACAGAACACTGAAGCTTTCTTT
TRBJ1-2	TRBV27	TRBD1	CASSYRVTGNYGYTF	TGTGCCAGCAGTTACAGGGTGACAGGGAACTATGGCTACACCTTC
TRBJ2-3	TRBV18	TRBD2	CASSPSGASTDTQYF	TGTGCCAGCTCACCAAGCGGGGCTTCAACAGATACGCAGTATTTT
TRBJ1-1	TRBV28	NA	CASRNGVWYTEAFF	TGTGCCAGCAGGAATGGGGTCTGGTACACTGAAGCTTTCTTT
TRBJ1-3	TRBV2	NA	CASSEYGVRRPDSGNTIYF	TGTGCCAGCAGTGAATACGGGGTAAGGAGACCCGACTCTGGAAACACCATATATTTT
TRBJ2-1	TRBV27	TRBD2	CASSFSPPLTSGSGNEQFF	TGTGCCAGCAGTTTCTCTCCACCTCTCACTAGCGGGAGTGGTAATGAGCAGTTCTTC
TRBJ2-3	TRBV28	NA	CASIPPRGGPDTQYF	TGTGCCAGCATTCCCCCTCGGGGTGGTCCAGATACGCAGTATTTT
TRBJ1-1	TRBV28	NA	CASSPKGTEAFF	TGTGCCAGCAGCCCTAAGGGGACTGAAGCTTTCTTT
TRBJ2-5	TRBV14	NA	CASSQDLETQYF	TGTGCCAGCAGCCAAGATCTTGAGACCCAGTACTTC
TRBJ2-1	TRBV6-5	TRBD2	CASSSSGSPYNEQFF	TGTGCCAGCAGTTCTAGCGGGAGCCCCTACAATGAGCAGTTCTTC
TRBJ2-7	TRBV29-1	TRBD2	CSVEMTSGIDYEQYF	TGCAGCGTTGAAATGACTAGCGGGATAGACTACGAGCAGTACTTC
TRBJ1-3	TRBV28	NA	CASTVPSPGNTIYF	TGTGCCAGCACCGTACCATCCCCTGGAAACACCATATATTTT